This T cell receptor beta chain was recorded in a study of OX40 agonist ivuxolimab in advanced cancers. Regarding the complete study: Ivuxolimab was a fully human IgG2 agonistic monoclonal antibody targeting the costimulatory receptor OX40 (CD134). Intravenous ivuxolimab was administered to patients every 2 weeks at six dose levels: 0.01, 0.1, 0.3, 1.5, 3 and 10 mg/kg. Of the roughly 52 dose-escalation patients, hepatocellular carcinoma was present in roughly 19, melanoma in around 15, renal cell carcinoma in 9 and head and neck cancer in 9. A male proportion of about 79% and a mean age of around 60 years, ranging from 23 to 79, were recorded for the dose-escalation cohort. Prior anti-PD-1, anti-PD-L1 or anti-CTLA-4 therapy was permitted, and checkpoint inhibitors had been received by roughly two fifths of dose-escalation patients. Partial responses occurred in three dose-escalation patients, of whom one had hepatocellular carcinoma and two had cutaneous melanoma. Peripheral TCRbeta sequencing was intended to test whether TCR sequence diversity was altered and clonal T-cell expansion was caused by ivuxolimab. The paper describes the monotherapy dose-escalation part (N of about 55 patients) of the phase I trial of ivuxolimab.

Details on this clone: Its antigen target is currently unknown. Per-nucleotide qualities are absent, and no much larger clonotype sits a single base away.

Genomic DNA was extracted from sorted cells for sequencing of the TCRbeta CDR3 region. The immunoSEQ Assay was used for sequencing of TCRbeta CDR3 regions. This immuneACCESS table, as held by TCRdb, lists in-frame sequences with V and J called but not all clones. Of the missing ones, under half trace to an unresolved V gene in checked studies; the others have no known cause. Present in this sample are about 84,000 clones, over 65% of which were seen just once. In total, the top ten clones hold 2.5% to 3% of the sample. Study-wide findings and limitations: Low levels of normalized T-cell clonal expansion were also seen in some patients who did not respond. Antigen specificity was not determined for the clonally expanded peripheral T cells. After ivuxolimab, CD8+ T cells had more expanded clones than CD4+ T cells on average. In the 0.1-3.0 mg/kg groups, partial responders were among the patients with the lowest normalized peripheral clonal expansion, particularly in CD8+ T cells. At doses of 0.1 to 3.0 mg/kg, clonal expansion of both CD4+ and CD8+ blood T cells was observed from baseline to week 6.

The trial excluded patients who had a history of autoimmune disease or were on systemic immunosuppression. Peripheral blood for TCR sequencing was drawn from every dose cohort at baseline, at cycle 4 day 1 and at cycle 7 day 1. Samples were obtained from an open-label, multicenter, first-in-human phase I dose-escalation trial of ivuxolimab. The trial enrolled adults with locally advanced or metastatic head and neck squamous cell, hepatocellular, melanoma or renal cell carcinoma. Before TCR sequencing, CD4+ T cells and CD8+ T cells from peripheral blood were sorted into separate populations. CDR3 length: 15 amino acids, cysteine to phenylalanine. Solely the CDR3 DNA is kept, with 45 bases framed from the first base. The germline V gene (reference sequence) gives CDR1 as SGHNT and CDR2 as YYREEE. Trimming at the junction amounts to 1 base on V and 6 bases on J, and the germline ends lie 15 bases apart.

The V and J segments used are TRBV5-4 and TRBJ2-3; the D segment cannot be called with confidence. The material was CD4+ or CD8+ T cells sorted from blood, obtained in a trial of the OX40 agonist ivuxolimab. This TCR derives from an adult with an advanced solid tumor such as melanoma, head and neck, liver or kidney cancer. DNA sequence: TGTGCCAGCAGCTTGTTGACCCCCCTAGGGGATACGCAGTATTTT. Translated, this is CASSLLTPLGDTQYF.